This entry lists 19 T cell receptor beta chains sequenced from one sample in a study of OX40 agonist ivuxolimab in advanced cancers. TCRdb's copy holds only in-frame clones and misses some; the assay was immunoSEQ multiplex PCR. The sample has around 34,000 clones, 80% to 90% seen once. Specimen: CD4+ or CD8+ T cells sorted from blood, collected in a trial of the OX40 agonist ivuxolimab. The receptors shown here come from an adult with an advanced solid tumor such as melanoma, head and neck, liver or kidney cancer.

The chain links TRBV7-3 to TRBJ1-1; weak D call: TRBD1 (5 bases). Germline V CDR1 and CDR2: SGHTA, FQGTGA. Deletions cut 2 bases from V and 5 bases from J, with 15 bases between. The length of the CDR3 is 15 residues. The CDR3, as DNA: TGTGCCAGCAGCTTAGGGGACGGCGGTCATACTGAAGCTTTCTTT. Protein: CASSLGDGGHTEAFF.

The chain uses TRBV14 and TRBJ1-1; 9 bases fit TRBD1. CDR3 length: 14 amino acids. V lost 6 bases, J lost 7 bases, and 9 bases stayed unmatched. The germline V gene encodes CDR1 SGHDN and CDR2 FVKESK. The CDR3 sequence: CASSHRTGVYEAFF. CDR3 DNA sequence: TGTGCCAGCAGTCACCGGACAGGGGTTTATGAAGCTTTCTTT.

The gene calls are TRBV7-6 and TRBJ1-2; possibly TRBD1 for D (6 bases). The CDR3 loop spans 17 amino acids. The V gene lost 1 base and the J gene lost 8 bases, with 23 bases spanning the gap. CDR1 is SGHVS, CDR2 FNYEAQ, per germline. The CDR3 DNA reads TGTGCCAGCAGCTTAGAACTCGGAAGGAGGGGGGATGAAGGCTACACCTTC. It encodes CASSLELGRRGDEGYTF.

The chain combines TRBV7-2 with TRBJ2-1; D may correspond to TRBD1 or TRBD2 (6 bases each). The germline CDR1 and CDR2 sequences are SGHTA and FQGNSA. This CDR3 spans 13 amino acids. Trimming shortened V by 5 bases and J by 8 bases, and 13 bases separated the two germline ends. The CDR3 sequence is CASSGGPKYEQFF. In nucleotides, the CDR3 is TGTGCCAGCAGCGGGGGGCCGAAGTATGAGCAGTTCTTC.

The chain combines TRBV9 with TRBJ2-7; D is undetermined. Trimming took off 4 bases at V and 2 bases at J, with 16 bases between the two ends. The CDR3 has 15 residues. Germline V CDR1 and CDR2: SGDLS, YYNGEE. In nucleotides, the CDR3 is TGTGCCAGCAGCCCTCCGTGGGCCGGTACCTACGAGCAGTACTTC. Amino acids: CASSPPWAGTYEQYF.

The rearrangement joins TRBV4-3 to TRBJ1-2; D call uncertain. The CDR3 runs 14 residues. The V end was cut by 1 base, the J end by 8 bases, with 14 bases between. Germline V gene sequence: CDR1 LGHNA, CDR2 YSLEER. The CDR3 bases are TGCGCCAGCAGCCAAGGGGCCCGCTGGGGAGGCTACACCTTC. It is translated as CASSQGARWGGYTF.

V usage is TRBV6-6 and J usage is TRBJ1-1, with D unresolved. Per the germline V gene, CDR1 is MNHNY and CDR2 is SVGAGI (reference sequence). V shed 0 bases and J shed 2 bases, with 10 bases lying between them. The CDR3 contains 15 residues. CDR3 nucleotide sequence: TGTGCCAGCAGTTACTCGGAAACGGACAACACTGAAGCTTTCTTT. This codes for CASSYSETDNTEAFF.

This chain uses TRBV14 with TRBJ2-2; 11 bases are a match to TRBD2. The CDR3 totals 16 residues. Looked up from germline, CDR1 is SGHDN and CDR2 is FVKESK. V gave up 4 bases and J gave up 4 bases; unmatched junction bases: 5. CDR3 sequence (DNA): TGTGCCAGCAGCCTAGCGGGGGGGCGCTTCACCGGGGAGCTGTTTTTT. Amino acid sequence: CASSLAGGRFTGELFF.

The rearrangement joins TRBV7-2 to TRBJ1-1; D gene unclear. V lost 1 base, J lost 7 bases, and 4 bases lay in between. This CDR3 comprises 11 residues. CDR1 and CDR2 from the germline V gene are SGHTA and FQGNSA. DNA of the CDR3: TGTGCCAGCAGCTTAGGGGGTGAAGCTTTCTTT. Translated, it gives CASSLGGEAFF.

The chain joins TRBV6-5 to TRBJ2-7; D is undetermined. Germline V CDR1 and CDR2: MNHEY, SVGAGI. The CDR3 sequence is 14 residues long. The V and J ends lost 7 bases and 4 bases respectively, with 17 bases between them. CDR3 loop: CASTHAEVGYEQYF. The CDR3 DNA reads TGTGCCAGCACCCACGCCGAGGTTGGGTACGAGCAGTACTTC.

This clone occurred a few times. The chain recombines TRBV7-2 with TRBJ2-7; either TRBD1 or TRBD2 may fit D (5 bases each). V lost 5 bases to trimming and J lost 2 bases, with 19 bases between them. Germline V CDR1 and CDR2: SGHTA, FQGNSA. The CDR3 consists of 16 residues. The CDR3 spells CASSPTPGTSAYEQYF. DNA of the CDR3: TGTGCCAGCAGCCCCACCCCGGGGACCTCGGCCTACGAGCAGTACTTC.

The chain carries TRBV5-1 and TRBJ1-1, with D possibly TRBD1 on 6 matching bases. This CDR3 is 13 amino acids long. CDR1 and CDR2 (germline): SGHRS, YFSETQ. Trimming pared 5 bases from V and 1 base from J, leaving 9 bases between. The CDR3 sequence is CASRLTGNTEAFF. The CDR3 region has the DNA TGCGCCAGCAGATTGACAGGGAACACTGAAGCTTTCTTT.

This CDR3 is CASSDSGYRDEKLFF. As DNA, the CDR3 is TGTGCCAGCAGCGATTCAGGGTATCGGGATGAAAAACTGTTTTTT. The rearrangement links TRBV5-6 to TRBJ1-4; a weak D match, TRBD1 (5 bases). Germline V gives CDR1 SGHDT, CDR2 YYEEEE. V was shortened by 4 bases and J by 6 bases, with 16 bases between the two germline ends. The CDR3 has 15 residues.

This CDR3 reads CASSTGLAGQYF. In DNA, the CDR3 is TGTGCCAGCAGCACGGGACTAGCGGGGCAGTACTTC. This chain joins TRBV27 and TRBJ2-7; 12 bases align to TRBD2. The CDR3 spans 12 residues. V was pared by 6 bases and J by 9 bases, with 3 bases of the junction left unmatched. The V gene's germline CDR1 is MNHEY and CDR2 SMNVEV (reference sequence).

The chain carries TRBV9 and TRBJ1-2; 7 bases map to TRBD1. The length of the CDR3 is 14 residues. Looked up from germline, CDR1 is SGDLS and CDR2 is YYNGEE. After removal of 4 bases from V and 5 bases from J, the junction contained 8 bases not matched to a gene. CDR3 sequence: CASSRTGLFYGYTF. The CDR3 region has the DNA TGTGCCAGCAGCCGGACAGGCCTTTTTTATGGCTACACCTTC.

The V and J genes are TRBV15 and TRBJ2-3; a possible D gene is TRBD2 (6 bases). CDR1 is LNHNV and CDR2 is YYDKDF in the germline V gene (reference sequence). The CDR3 spans 17 residues. The V end lost 2 bases, the J end lost 5 bases, and 20 bases lay between the germline ends. Written as DNA, the CDR3 is TGTGCCACCAGCAGATTCGGCGGGGACTCCCGTGGAGATACGCAGTATTTT. Its translation is CATSRFGGDSRGDTQYF.

The gene calls are TRBV7-9 and TRBJ1-2, with 8 bases identical to TRBD1. Germline CDR1 reads SEHNR; CDR2 reads FQNEAQ (reference sequence). The trim removed 5 bases at V and 1 base at J, leaving 9 bases unmatched. The CDR3 extends over 16 amino acids. For the CDR3, the DNA is TGTGCCAGCAGCGGCTATTCAGGGGGCGGTAACTATGGCTACACCTTC. Amino acids: CASSGYSGGGNYGYTF.

As regards this clone: Other nucleotide sequences from this sample produce the same CDR3. The chain links TRBV27 to TRBJ2-2; D not resolved. The ends were cut back, 5 bases at V and 2 bases at J, with 3 bases in the middle. Germline lookup yields CDR1 MNHEY and CDR2 SMNVEV (reference sequence). This CDR3 spans 12 amino acids. The CDR3 bases are TGTGCCAGCAGTCTAAACACCGGGGAGCTGTTTTTT. Its protein product is CASSLNTGELFF.

This chain uses TRBV14 with TRBJ2-2; 9 bases fit TRBD1. This CDR3 spans 15 amino acids. Germline trimming cut 2 bases from V and 6 bases from J; bases unmatched to any gene: 4. CDR1 is SGHDN, CDR2 FVKESK, per germline. CDR3 sequence (DNA): TGTGCCAGCAGCCAAATACAGGGGGCCCCCGGGGAGCTGTTTTTT. It yields the protein CASSQIQGAPGELFF. Full variable domain (outside the CDR3, taken from reference TRBV14 and TRBJ2-2): EAGVTQFPSHSVIEKGQTVTLRCDPISGHDNLYWYRRVMGKEIKFLLHFVKESKQDESGMPNNRFLAERTGGTYSTLKVQPAELEDSGVYFCASSQIQGAPGELFFGEGSRLTVL.